This T cell receptor (beta chain) was observed in a study of T-cell memory formation after mild COVID-19. Across the whole study: TCR clusters showed largely donor specificity. Study conclusions and caveats: A balance of CD4 and CD8 characterized clones contracting day 15 to 85, whereas later expanders leaned CD4+. For contracting clones, CD4+ ones sat mainly in CM and EM, CD8+ in EMRA.

CDR3 length: 15 amino acids. From germline, CDR1 is MNHNS and CDR2 SASEGT. The table lists this clonotype with a few counts. No antigen is known for it. One end of the junction is discordant with germline, which a read error may explain. A 5'RACE reaction primed in the constant segment made cDNA libraries of TCR alpha and TCR beta, and these carried sample barcodes and UMIs. MiXCR, applied by TCRdb to the 5' RACE reads, yields one record per CDR3 protein. Counted here are about 470,000 distinct CDR3 sequences, around 25% occurring once; the ten biggest clones make up roughly an eighth. This TCR derives from an adult woman who had mild COVID-19 (a few samples of this study predate the infection). Cell type and time point are not known. The V gene is TRBV6-1, the J gene TRBJ2-7, with D maybe TRBD2 (6 bases). The sample comprised PBMCs or a T cell subset sorted from them (not recorded which). The DNA of the CDR3 is TGTGCCAGCAGCGAAGGGGCGGGGAGCTCCTACGAGCAGTACTTC. This sequence encodes CASSEGAGSSYEQYF.